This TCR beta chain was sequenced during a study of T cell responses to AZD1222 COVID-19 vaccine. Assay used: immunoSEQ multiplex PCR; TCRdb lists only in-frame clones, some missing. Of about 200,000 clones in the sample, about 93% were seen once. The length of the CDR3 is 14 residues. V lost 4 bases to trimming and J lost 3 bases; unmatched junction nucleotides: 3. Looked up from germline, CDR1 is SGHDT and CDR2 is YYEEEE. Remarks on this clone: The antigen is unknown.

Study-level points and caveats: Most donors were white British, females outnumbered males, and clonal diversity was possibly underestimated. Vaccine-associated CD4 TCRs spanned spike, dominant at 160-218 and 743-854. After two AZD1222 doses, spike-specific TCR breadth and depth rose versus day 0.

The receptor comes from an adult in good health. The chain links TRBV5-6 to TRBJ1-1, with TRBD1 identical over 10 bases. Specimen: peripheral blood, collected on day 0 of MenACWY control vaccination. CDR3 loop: CASSRQGADTEAFF. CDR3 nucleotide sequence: TGTGCCAGCAGCAGACAGGGGGCGGACACTGAAGCTTTCTTT.